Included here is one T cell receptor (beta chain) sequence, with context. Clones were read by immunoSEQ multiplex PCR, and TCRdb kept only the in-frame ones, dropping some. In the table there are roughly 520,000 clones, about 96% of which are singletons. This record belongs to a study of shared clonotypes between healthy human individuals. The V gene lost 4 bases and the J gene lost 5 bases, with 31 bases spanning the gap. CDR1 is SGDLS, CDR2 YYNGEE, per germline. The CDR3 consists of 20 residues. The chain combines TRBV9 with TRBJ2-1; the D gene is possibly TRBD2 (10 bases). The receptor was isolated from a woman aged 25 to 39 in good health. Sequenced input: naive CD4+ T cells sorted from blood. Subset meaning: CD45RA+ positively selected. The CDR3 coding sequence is TGTGCCAGCAGCATACAGACAGGGGGGTTTCTAGCGGGAGCGCACAATGAGCAGTTCTTC. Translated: CASSIQTGGFLAGAHNEQFF.